This TCR beta chain is drawn from a study of T cells in localized non-small cell lung cancer. Generated by immunoSEQ multiplex PCR, the TCRdb table keeps only in-frame clones and is missing some. The table lists roughly 15,000 clones, approximately 89% of them singletons, with roughly 4% in the top ten. The J segment lost 8 bases and the V segment lost 1 base, leaving 4 bases of the junction unmatched. The CDR3 runs to 14 residues. Germline V CDR1 and CDR2: SEHNR, FQNEAQ (reference sequence). This chain joins TRBV7-9 and TRBJ2-1; 8 bases align to TRBD2. This TCR was sampled from a woman between 35 and 70 years old with stage I lung adenocarcinoma. The sample was peripheral blood, taken before any cancer treatment. DNA for the CDR3: TGTGCCAGCAGCTTAGTTGGTAGCGGGGATGAGCAGTTCTTC. Encoded protein: CASSLVGSGDEQFF.